The clone carrying this T cell receptor (beta chain) was seen more than once but under ten times. The antigen remains unidentified. The CDR3 has 17 amino acids. Germline V gives CDR1 SGHTA, CDR2 FQGTGA. J was trimmed by 11 bases and V by 1 base; bases with no gene match: 16. Treatment indicated: roughly ten-day PBMC culture with coronavirus spike peptide pools or control peptides (ViraFEST assay). Before TCRs were sequenced, ViraFEST expanded antigen-specific T cells with peptide pools. Sequenced with the Oncomine TCR Beta short-read assay was DNA taken from cultured CD4+ T cells. From the PCR reads, TCRdb called clonotypes with MiXCR, one entry per CDR3 protein. The repertoire includes about 15,000 distinct CDR3 sequences, 40% to 50% of them detected once, and roughly 15% sits in the top ten. This sample is drawn from a study of vaccination and CD4 T cells after COVID-19.

The sequence was obtained from a human donor who had recovered from COVID-19. The starting material was CD4+ T cells from blood, cultured in vitro, obtained before SARS-CoV-2 vaccination. The gene calls are TRBV7-3 and TRBJ1-1; 10 bases match TRBD1. The CDR3 DNA reads as TGTGCCAGCAGCTTAAAGAGTTACCGGGACAGGGGTAAGTATGCTTTCTTT. Translating it yields CASSLKSYRDRGKYAFF.